This T cell receptor (beta chain) derives from a study of human T cells and chemical hapten exposure. In the library, unique molecular identifiers were attached to individual cDNA molecules. TCRdb independently ran MiXCR on the RACE reads; one entry per CDR3 protein. The sample lists roughly 46,000 distinct CDR3 sequences; around 4.5% were seen once. Study-wide points: The study found that DPC sensitization did not change TCRs above 1 in 1000 frequency.

The time point was: healthy volunteer bleed at 2 weeks. The starting material, unfractionated whole blood, was used for total RNA extraction. To note about this clonotype: The antigen is not known.

This CDR3 has 18 amino acids. Germline-derived CDR1 and CDR2 are MDHEN and SYDVKM. V gave up 5 bases and J gave up 4 bases; unmatched junction bases: 12. This TCR was recovered from a human donor in good health. Some clones in this sample may be carry-over from other donors' samples. This rearrangement joins TRBV28 to TRBJ2-2; 11 nucleotides line up with TRBD2. The material sequenced was whole blood. The CDR3 DNA reads TGTGCCAGCAGTCTTCCTCAAACTAGCGGGAGTGGCACCGGGGAGCTGTTTTTT. It translates to CASSLPQTSGSGTGELFF.